This entry concerns a single T cell receptor beta chain. One junction end does not reproduce the germline sequence, and a read error may be involved. The germline V gene encodes CDR1 LNHDA and CDR2 SQIVND (reference sequence). The length of the CDR3 is 16 residues. This record comes from a study of OX40 agonist ivuxolimab in advanced cancers. Study summary: With a range of about 20 to 79, age averaged about 58 years, and around 80% were male.

Generated by immunoSEQ multiplex PCR, the TCRdb table keeps only in-frame clones and is missing some. This table holds 70,000 or so clones, 70% to 90% found once. This receptor was obtained from an adult with an advanced solid tumor such as melanoma, head and neck, liver or kidney cancer. This chain joins TRBV19 and TRBJ2-2, with 9 bases matching TRBD2. This specimen consisted of CD4+ or CD8+ T cells sorted from blood, obtained in a trial of the OX40 agonist ivuxolimab. CDR3 in amino acids: CASSTGTSRNTGEPFF. The CDR3 DNA is TGTGCCAGTAGTACAGGGACTAGCCGGAACACCGGGGAGCCGTTTTTT.